Shown below are 30 T cell receptor beta chains from a single sample sequenced in a study of shared clonotypes between healthy human individuals. Repertoires were generated with immunoSEQ multiplex PCR, while TCRdb's copy carries only in-frame clones and drops some. This repertoire shows fewer than 3 million clones, less than 95% found once; its top ten account for 0.37%. Sequenced material: naive CD4+ T cells from PBMCs. Noted subset: CD45RA+ positively selected. These receptors originate from a young man in good health. Some clones in this sample may be carry-over from other donors' samples.

The rearrangement joins TRBV5-6 to TRBJ2-1; D remains unclear. Trimming left V 2 bases short and J 13 bases short, with 10 bases between. Germline V CDR1 and CDR2: SGHDT, YYEEEE. The CDR3 is made up of 11 amino acids. CDR3 sequence: CASSFRAVQFF. CDR3 bases: TGTGCCAGCAGCTTCCGGGCCGTTCAGTTCTTC.

This clone was detected only a few times. CDR3 in DNA: TGCGCCAGCACCGCAGAACAGGGGTCTGAAGCTTTCTTT. Its translation is CASTAEQGSEAFF. V and J are TRBV10-1 and TRBJ1-1; 7 nucleotides agree with TRBD1. After removal of 7 bases from V and 6 bases from J, the junction contained 8 bases not matched to a gene. Germline V gene lookup returns CDR1 WNHNN and CDR2 SYGVQD (reference sequence). The CDR3 is made up of 13 amino acids.

The chain couples TRBV6-1 to TRBJ1-5; 7 bases align to TRBD1. CDR3 length equals 16 residues. V lost 4 bases to trimming and J lost 7 bases; unmatched junction nucleotides: 13. Germline V lookup: CDR1 MNHNS, CDR2 SASEGT. CDR3 sequence: CASSGQRTGVRQPQHF. The CDR3 coding sequence is TGTGCCAGCAGTGGCCAACGGACAGGTGTTCGCCAGCCCCAGCATTTT.

This sequence joins TRBV7-6 and TRBJ2-7; D may be TRBD1 (6 bases). Germline V gene lookup returns CDR1 SGHVS and CDR2 FNYEAQ. Trimming pared 2 bases from V and 4 bases from J, leaving 15 bases between. This CDR3 is 15 amino acids long. CDR3 nucleotides: TGTGCCAGCAGCTTAAGGGCAGGGGAAGGATACGAGCAGTACTTC. Translation: CASSLRAGEGYEQYF.

The chain recombines TRBV27 with TRBJ2-3; D unresolved. The length of the CDR3 is 12 residues. Germline CDR1 MNHEY, CDR2 SMNVEV (reference sequence). Trimming took off 6 bases at V and 6 bases at J, with 10 bases between the two ends. CDR3 in amino acids: CASSPPSDTQYF. The CDR3 nucleotides are TGTGCCAGCAGCCCCCCCTCGGATACGCAGTATTTT.

The rearrangement uses TRBV11-2 and TRBJ2-1, with a tentative D call TRBD2 (6 bases). Trimming shortened V by 3 bases and J by 5 bases, and 14 bases separated the two germline ends. CDR1 is SGHAT and CDR2 is FQNNGV in the germline V gene. The CDR3 contains 15 residues. DNA for the CDR3: TGTGCCAGCAGCTTCGGTCCTAGCGAAAACAATGAGCAGTTCTTC. Translating it yields CASSFGPSENNEQFF. Full variable domain (remainder filled in from reference TRBV11-2 and TRBJ2-1): EAGVAQSPRYKIIEKRQSVAFWCNPISGHATLYWYQQILGQGPKLLIQFQNNGVVDDSQLPKDRFSAERLKGVDSTLKIQPAKLEDSAVYLCASSFGPSENNEQFFGPGTRLTVL.

The V call is TRBV7-3, the J call TRBJ2-7, with D perhaps assigned TRBD1 or TRBD2 (5 bases each). CDR3 length equals 14 residues. Germline V lookup: CDR1 SGHTA, CDR2 FQGTGA. V lost 2 bases and J 2 bases, leaving 10 bases between the germline ends. The CDR3 DNA reads as TGTGCCAGCAGCTTATACGGGACGACCTACGAGCAGTACTTC. Amino acids: CASSLYGTTYEQYF.

This clone occurred once. The chain couples TRBV11-3 to TRBJ2-3; D unresolved. Between the trimmed V and J ends, which lost 4 bases and 3 bases, there was a span of 5 bases. CDR1 SGHNT and CDR2 YENEEA come from the germline V gene. The CDR3 has 12 amino acids. The CDR3 sequence: CASSYLTDTQYF. In DNA form, the CDR3 reads TGTGCCAGCAGCTACCTTACAGATACGCAGTATTTT.

Points on this clone: This sample also contains other DNA sequences that code for the same CDR3. This chain uses TRBV19 with TRBJ2-2; 9 positions agree with TRBD1. Germline V CDR1 and CDR2: LNHDA, SQIVND (reference sequence). V shed 9 bases, J shed 4 bases, and the junction held 3 bases outside the gene matches. There are 13 residues in the CDR3. CDR3 sequence (DNA): TGTGCCAGCCGGGACAGGGCCACCGGGGAGCTGTTTTTT. It encodes CASRDRATGELFF.

Details on this clone: At the DNA level, this CDR3 is encoded by other sequences in the same sample as well. V usage is TRBV4-2 and J usage is TRBJ2-7; D unresolved. In germline, CDR1 is LGHNA, CDR2 YNFKEQ. This CDR3 has 15 amino acids. V lost 0 bases and J 0 bases, leaving 9 bases between the germline ends. The CDR3 DNA is TGTGCCAGCAGCCAAGACCCAAGCAGCTCCTACGAGCAGTACTTC. This codes for CASSQDPSSSYEQYF.

In the case of this clone: Other DNA sequences within the sample encode an identical CDR3. The V gene is TRBV7-9, the J gene TRBJ2-1, with TRBD2 identical over 9 bases. Germline CDR1 SEHNR, CDR2 FQNEAQ (reference sequence). With V trimmed by 5 bases and J by 4 bases, 9 bases remained unmatched. There are 16 residues in the CDR3. CDR3 residues: CASSLSLAGTYNEQFF. The DNA for the CDR3 is TGTGCCAGCAGCCTCTCCCTAGCGGGAACTTACAATGAGCAGTTCTTC. The complete variable domain, with remaining parts taken from reference TRBV7-9 and TRBJ2-1, reads DTGVSQNPRHKITKRGQNVTFRCDPISEHNRLYWYRQTLGQGPEFLTYFQNEAQLEKSRLLSDRFSAERPKGSFSTLEIQRTEQGDSAMYLCASSLSLAGTYNEQFFGPGTRLTVL.

The chain employs TRBV5-6 and TRBJ2-7; D is possibly TRBD1 or TRBD2 (6 bases each). From germline, CDR1 is SGHDT and CDR2 YYEEEE. The CDR3 length is 15 residues. V lost 3 bases and J lost 2, with 15 bases in between. The CDR3 loop reads CASSSWPGATYEQYF. For the CDR3, the DNA is TGTGCCAGCAGCTCGTGGCCGGGGGCGACCTACGAGCAGTACTTC.

This clone was seen a single time. The genes are TRBV28 and TRBJ2-3; D remains unclear. Germline assignment: CDR1 MDHEN and CDR2 SYDVKM. CDR3 length: 12 residues. V dropped 8 bases and J dropped 4 bases, with 10 bases sitting between them. CDR3 amino acids: CASGIRADTQYF. CDR3 DNA: TGTGCCAGCGGTATCCGAGCAGATACGCAGTATTTT.

The CDR3 region is CASSLMEGAQYF. As DNA, the CDR3 is TGTGCCAGCAGCCTCATGGAAGGTGCGCAGTACTTC. The V and J genes are TRBV28 and TRBJ2-7; D ambiguous. Trimming took 6 bases from V and 9 from J, leaving 15 bases between them. This CDR3 has 12 amino acids. Germline V gene lookup returns CDR1 MDHEN and CDR2 SYDVKM.

Comment on this clone: An end of the junction does not agree with germline; a read error may underlie this. V usage is TRBV5-4 and J usage is TRBJ2-7; TRBD2 aligns across 11 bases. Germline CDR1 reads SGHNT; CDR2 reads YYREEE (reference sequence). The CDR3 contains 14 residues. This CDR3 reads CASSQETSGSVPLF. The CDR3 nucleotides read TGTGCCAGCAGCCAGGAAACTAGCGGGAGCGTCCCCCTCTTC.

This clone appeared a few times. The same CDR3 arises from other DNA sequences in this sample as well. V is TRBV18 and J is TRBJ2-3; TRBD1 might be the D (5 bases). CDR1 KGHSH and CDR2 LQKENI come from the germline V gene. V was trimmed by 2 bases and J by 6 bases, leaving 6 bases between them. The CDR3 totals 12 residues. The CDR3 here is CASSPKGDTQYF. The CDR3 DNA is TGTGCCAGCTCACCAAAGGGGGATACGCAGTATTTT. Filled out from reference TRBV18 and TRBJ2-3, the complete variable domain reads NAGVMQNPRHLVRRRGQEARLRCSPMKGHSHVYWYRQLPEEGLKFMVYLQKENIIDESGMPKERFSAEFPKEGPSILRIQQVVRGDSAAYFCASSPKGDTQYFGPGTRLTVL.

The J gene is TRBJ2-1, the V gene TRBV28, with TRBD2 as a possible D gene (6 bases). The germline CDR1 and CDR2 sequences are MDHEN and SYDVKM. V was trimmed by 6 bases and J by 0 bases, leaving 15 bases between them. The CDR3 extends over 16 amino acids. CDR3 loop: CASSRGAGNSYNEQFF. DNA for the CDR3: TGTGCCAGCAGCCGCGGGGCGGGGAACTCCTACAATGAGCAGTTCTTC.

This clone has a handful of counts. V and J are TRBV5-4 and TRBJ1-2; D unclear. This CDR3 contains 12 residues. Trimming left V 2 bases short and J 6 bases short, with 8 bases between. CDR1 SGHNT and CDR2 YYREEE come from the germline V gene (reference sequence). The CDR3 nucleotides read TGTGCCAGCAGCTTTCAGAAGGATGGCTACACCTTC. Translating it yields CASSFQKDGYTF.

This clone was seen a few times. This rearrangement joins TRBV30 to TRBJ1-6; D not resolved. The CDR3 sequence is 11 residues long. V lost 3 bases and J 12 bases, leaving 9 bases between the germline ends. The V gene's germline CDR1 is GTSNPN and CDR2 SVGIG (reference sequence). DNA for the CDR3: TGTGCCTGGAGGAATAATGAACCCCTCCACTTT. This translates into CAWRNNEPLHF.

The CDR3 nucleotides are TGTGCCATCACCGCCGTTGCGGGGACCACCTACGAGCAGTACTTC. Residues: CAITAVAGTTYEQYF. The J gene is TRBJ2-7, the V gene TRBV10-3; perhaps TRBD2 as D (6 bases). The CDR3 runs 15 residues. CDR1 and CDR2 from the germline V gene are ENHRY and SYGVKD. V was cut by 7 bases and J by 2 bases, with 18 bases left in between.

In regard to this clone: At the DNA level, this CDR3 is encoded by other sequences in the same sample as well. The chain combines TRBV15 with TRBJ2-7; TRBD1 matches at 7 bases. The CDR3 is made up of 15 amino acids. Looked up from germline, CDR1 is LNHNV and CDR2 is YYDKDF (reference sequence). V gave up 1 base and J gave up 0 bases; unmatched junction bases: 3. The CDR3 sequence is CATSRVRGSSYEQYF. CDR3 in DNA: TGTGCCACCAGCAGAGTCAGGGGGAGCTCCTACGAGCAGTACTTC.

This sequence joins TRBV6-6 and TRBJ2-3, with a possible D match to TRBD1 (6 bases). The V gene lost 7 bases and the J gene lost 3 bases, with 11 bases spanning the gap. The CDR3 has 13 amino acids. Germline-derived CDR1 and CDR2 are MNHNY and SVGAGI (reference sequence). The CDR3 protein is CASIRQGTDTQYF. CDR3 in DNA: TGTGCCAGCATTCGGCAGGGGACAGATACGCAGTATTTT.

The V call is TRBV30, the J call TRBJ2-7; the D gene is possibly TRBD2 (5 bases). Per the germline V gene, CDR1 is GTSNPN and CDR2 is SVGIG (reference sequence). V dropped 2 bases and J dropped 4 bases, with 21 bases sitting between them. The CDR3 sequence is 16 residues long. The CDR3 protein is CAWSNPWTSPRYEQYF. DNA of the CDR3: TGTGCCTGGAGTAACCCGTGGACTTCCCCGAGATACGAGCAGTACTTC.

The V gene is TRBV27, the J gene TRBJ2-7; 7 bases map to TRBD1. From germline, CDR1 is MNHEY and CDR2 SMNVEV (reference sequence). CDR3 length equals 15 residues. V shed 10 bases and J 2 bases; nucleotides not matched to a gene: 14. The CDR3 DNA reads as TGTGCCACCGCCCTCCGTAGAGGACAGGCCTACGAGCAGTACTTC. It is translated as CATALRRGQAYEQYF.

This chain uses TRBV9 with TRBJ2-5, with 9 bases identical to TRBD2. The CDR3 extends over 15 amino acids. Germline-derived CDR1 and CDR2 are SGDLS and YYNGEE. V was pared by 3 bases and J by 1 base, with 4 bases of the junction left unmatched. In nucleotides, the CDR3 is TGTGCCAGCAGCGCTTCTAGCGGGACCCAAGAGACCCAGTACTTC. Its protein product is CASSASSGTQETQYF.

V usage is TRBV19 and J usage is TRBJ1-2, with D possibly TRBD1 on 6 matching bases. CDR1 is LNHDA and CDR2 is SQIVND in the germline V gene (reference sequence). The CDR3 spans 12 residues. Trimming left V 6 bases short and J 5 bases short, with 10 bases between. CDR3 in amino acids: CASREQGYGYTF. The CDR3, as DNA: TGTGCCAGTAGAGAACAGGGATATGGCTACACCTTC.

This chain connects TRBV6-5 to TRBJ1-1; D gene uncertain. The V gene lost 2 bases and the J gene lost 1 base, with 11 bases spanning the gap. The CDR3 is made up of 15 amino acids. In germline, CDR1 is MNHEY, CDR2 SVGAGI. CDR3 sequence: CASSYGSTPNTEAFF. CDR3 DNA sequence: TGTGCCAGCAGTTACGGTTCGACACCGAACACTGAAGCTTTCTTT.

The J gene is TRBJ1-1, the V gene TRBV18, with D maybe TRBD1 (5 bases). Between the trimmed V and J ends, which lost 5 bases and 5 bases, there was a span of 21 bases. The CDR3 spans 16 residues. Germline CDR1 KGHSH, CDR2 LQKENI. In DNA, the CDR3 is TGTGCCAGCTCATCCACGACAGCCGTCTCGGGGACTGAAGCTTTCTTT. Protein: CASSSTTAVSGTEAFF.

The count of this clone is one. The V gene is TRBV27, the J gene TRBJ2-2, with no clear D. The CDR3 has 14 amino acids. From germline, CDR1 is MNHEY and CDR2 SMNVEV (reference sequence). Trimming took 3 bases from V and 6 from J, leaving 11 bases between them. This chain's CDR3 is CASSFLGEAGELFF. CDR3 nucleotides: TGTGCCAGCAGTTTTCTCGGAGAGGCCGGGGAGCTGTTTTTT.

V gene TRBV4-3 combines with J gene TRBJ2-3; 7 bases are a match to TRBD1. The CDR3 contains 20 residues. V shed 0 bases, J shed 3 bases, and the junction held 18 bases outside the gene matches. Germline V gene sequence: CDR1 LGHNA, CDR2 YSLEER. The CDR3, as DNA: TGCGCCAGCAGCCAAGATAGGGGGCAGGGCCCGTTGTACCGGACAGATACGCAGTATTTT. Translated: CASSQDRGQGPLYRTDTQYF.